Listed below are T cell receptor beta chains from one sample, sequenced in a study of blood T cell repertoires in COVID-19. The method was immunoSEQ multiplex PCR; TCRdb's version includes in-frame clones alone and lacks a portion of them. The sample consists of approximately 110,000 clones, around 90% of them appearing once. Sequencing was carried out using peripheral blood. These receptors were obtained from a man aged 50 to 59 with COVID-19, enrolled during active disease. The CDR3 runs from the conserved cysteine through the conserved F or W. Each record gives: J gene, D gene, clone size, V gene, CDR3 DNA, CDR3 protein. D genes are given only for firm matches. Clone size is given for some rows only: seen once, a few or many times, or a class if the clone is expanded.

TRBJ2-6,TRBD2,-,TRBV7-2,TGTGCCAGCAGCTTAAGCGGGAGGGCCTCTGGGGCCAACGTCCTGACTTTC,CASSLSGRASGANVLTF
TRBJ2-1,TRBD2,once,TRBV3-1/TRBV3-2,TGTGCCAGCAGCAAGACTAGCGGGAGTGGTAATGAGCAGTTCTTC,CASSKTSGSGNEQFF
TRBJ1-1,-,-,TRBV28,TGTGCCAGCAGTTGGGCGACAGTGTCTGAAGCTTTCTTT,CASSWATVSEAFF
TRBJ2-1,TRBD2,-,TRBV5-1,TGCGCCAGCAGCTTGGGCGGGGGTGTCTCCTACAATGAGCAGTTCTTC,CASSLGGGVSYNEQFF
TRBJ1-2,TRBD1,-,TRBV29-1,TGCAGCGTTGCTTATTTTGAGACAGGGCAAATGAACTATGGCTACACCTTC,CSVAYFETGQMNYGYTF
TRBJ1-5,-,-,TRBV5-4,TGTGCCAGCAGCCTAGACGGCAATCAGCCCCAGCATTTT,CASSLDGNQPQHF
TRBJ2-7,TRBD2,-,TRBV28,TGTGCCAGCAGCCTCGGACTAGCGGGAACCTACGAGCAGTACTTC,CASSLGLAGTYEQYF
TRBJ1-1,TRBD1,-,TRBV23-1,TGCGCCAGCAGTCAATCTCGGGGACAGGGAACGGGGGAGAACACTGAAGCTTTCTTT,CASSQSRGQGTGENTEAFF
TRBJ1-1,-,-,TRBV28,TGTGCCAGCAGCCGGTCAAGCGCTGAAGCTTTCTTT,CASSRSSAEAFF
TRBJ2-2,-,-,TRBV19,TGTGCCAGTCCAAGCCCGGGGGACACCGGGGAGCTGTTTTTT,CASPSPGDTGELFF
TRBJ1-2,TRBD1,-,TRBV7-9,TGTGCCAGCAGTACCGGGACAGGGTTTAGAGGCTACACCTTC,CASSTGTGFRGYTF
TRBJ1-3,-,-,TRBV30,TGTGCCTGGAGTGTAGAGGGGGACCGCCTGTCCGGAAACACCATATATTTT,CAWSVEGDRLSGNTIYF
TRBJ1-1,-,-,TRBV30,TGTGCCTGGGTCGGAGGGCCCGGCGAAGCTTTCTTT,CAWVGGPGEAFF
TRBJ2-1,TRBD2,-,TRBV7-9,TGTGCCAGCAGCTCCGGGACTACCTACAATGAGCAGTTCTTC,CASSSGTTYNEQFF
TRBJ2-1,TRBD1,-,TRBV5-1,TGCGCCAGCAGCCTGGAAGGGACAGAATACAATGAGCAGTTCTTC,CASSLEGTEYNEQFF
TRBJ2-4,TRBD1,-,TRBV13,TGTGCCAGCAGCCCCGCAGGGGGCAAAAACATTCAGTACTTC,CASSPAGGKNIQYF
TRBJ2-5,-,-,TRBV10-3,TGTGCCACAGGGACGACGGGGGACTTACAAGAGACCCAGTACTTC,CATGTTGDLQETQYF
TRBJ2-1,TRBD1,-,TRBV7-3,TGTGCCAGCAGCTCATCCGGGACAGGGGAAGAGCAGTTCTTC,CASSSSGTGEEQFF
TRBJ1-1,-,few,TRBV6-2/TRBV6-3,TGTGCCAGCAGTTACTTCCGAGGATTTGAAGCTTTCTTT,CASSYFRGFEAFF
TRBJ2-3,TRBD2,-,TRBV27,TGTGCCAGCAGCAGGACTAGCGGGAGATCGGATACGCAGTATTTT,CASSRTSGRSDTQYF
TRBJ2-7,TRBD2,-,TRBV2,TGTGCCAGCAGTGAAGAGGAGAGAGGGCTAGCGGGAGGGAAAAACTTC,CASSEEERGLAGGKNF
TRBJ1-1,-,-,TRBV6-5,TGTGCCAGCAGCACCCGGACTCAGGCTTCTGAAGCTTTCTTT,CASSTRTQASEAFF
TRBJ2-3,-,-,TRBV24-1,TGTGCCACCGAAGGGGGAGATACGCAGTATTTT,CATEGGDTQYF
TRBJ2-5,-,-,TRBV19,TGTGCCAGTAGTATGACTGCCCAAGAGACCCAGTACTTC,CASSMTAQETQYF
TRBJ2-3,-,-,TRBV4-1,TGCGCCAGCAGCCGAGACCCAACAGCAGCAGATACGCAGTATTTT,CASSRDPTAADTQYF
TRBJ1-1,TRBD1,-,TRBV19,TGTGCCAGTAGCGACCCCGGGACAGTGAACACTGAAGCTTTCTTT,CASSDPGTVNTEAFF
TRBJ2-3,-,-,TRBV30,TGTGCCTGGGGATGGGTGGGCGATACGCAGTATTTT,CAWGWVGDTQYF
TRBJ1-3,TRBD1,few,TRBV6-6,TGTGCCAGCAGTCAGGGGGATGGAAACACCATATATTTT,CASSQGDGNTIYF
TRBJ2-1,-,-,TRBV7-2,TGTGCCAGCAGCTACCGGAATGAGCAGTTCTTC,CASSYRNEQFF
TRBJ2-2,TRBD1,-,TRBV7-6,TGTGCCAGCAGCCTCCCCTTGATAGGGGGCGCGGTCGGGGAGCTGTTTTTT,CASSLPLIGGAVGELFF
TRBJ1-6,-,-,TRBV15,TGTGCCACCAGCAGAGATAATGGGCAACCCAATTCACCCCTCCACTTT,CATSRDNGQPNSPLHF
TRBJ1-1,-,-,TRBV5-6,TGTGCCAGCAGCTTGGGTCAGGGCGCTGAAGCTTTCTTT,CASSLGQGAEAFF
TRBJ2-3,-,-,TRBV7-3,TGTGCCAGCAGCTTCCAGGGGCCAGATACGCAGTATTTT,CASSFQGPDTQYF
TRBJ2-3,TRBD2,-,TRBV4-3,TGCGCCAGCAGCCAAGACACGGGAGGAACAGATACGCAGTATTTT,CASSQDTGGTDTQYF
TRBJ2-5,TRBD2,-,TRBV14,TGTGCCAGCAGCCGTGCGGGAGTCCGAGAGACCCAGTACTTC,CASSRAGVRETQYF
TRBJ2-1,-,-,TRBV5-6,TGTGCCAGCAGCTTGGCGGGCAATGAGCAGTTCTTC,CASSLAGNEQFF
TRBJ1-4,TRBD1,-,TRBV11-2,TGTGCCAGCAGTACAGGGGGGGCTGGTGAAAAACTGTTTTTT,CASSTGGAGEKLFF
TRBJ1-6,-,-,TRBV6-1,TGTGCCAGCAGTGAAGGTCCCGACAGAACTTCACCCCTCCACTTT,CASSEGPDRTSPLHF
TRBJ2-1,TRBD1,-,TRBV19,TGTGCCAGTAGTAGTATTCTCGGACAGGGGAGCAACAATGAGCAGTTCTTC,CASSSILGQGSNNEQFF
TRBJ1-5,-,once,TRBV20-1,TGCAGTGCTAGTCCGGTTGTTAGCAATCAGCCCCAGCATTTT,CSASPVVSNQPQHF